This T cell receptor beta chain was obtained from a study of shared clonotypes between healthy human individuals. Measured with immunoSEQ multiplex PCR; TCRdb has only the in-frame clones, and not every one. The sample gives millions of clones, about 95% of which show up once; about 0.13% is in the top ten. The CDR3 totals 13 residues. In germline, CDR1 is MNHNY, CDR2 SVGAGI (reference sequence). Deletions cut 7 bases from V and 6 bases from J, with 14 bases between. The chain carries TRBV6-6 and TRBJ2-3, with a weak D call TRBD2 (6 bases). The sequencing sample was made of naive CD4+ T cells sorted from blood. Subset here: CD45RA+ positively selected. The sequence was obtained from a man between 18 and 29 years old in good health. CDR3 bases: TGTGCCAGCACCCCCCTCGGAGGGGATACGCAGTATTTT. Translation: CASTPLGGDTQYF.